Detailed here is one T cell receptor beta chain. Its antigen is undetermined. There are 16 residues in the CDR3. V was shortened by 2 bases and J by 0 bases, with 11 bases between the two germline ends. The germline V gene encodes CDR1 MDHEN and CDR2 SYDVKM. These data originate in a study of T cells after yellow fever vaccination. Study findings and constraints: Once the booster was given, most primary-vaccination clones reappeared, at about 97% for CD4 and approximately 88% for CD8.

TCRdb reanalysed the 5' RACE reads using MiXCR and keeps one entry per CDR3 protein. The repertoire holds some 550,000 distinct CDR3 sequences, with under 25% as singletons. The chain has TRBV28 and TRBJ2-1; maybe TRBD2 (6 bases). Sequences were derived from PBMCs, sampled 15 days after the yellow fever booster vaccination. This receptor was identified in a man aged 30 to 45 who received the YFV17D yellow fever vaccine. CDR3 DNA sequence: TGTGCCAGCAGTTTAGCCCCGGACTACTCCTACAATGAGCAGTTCTTC. It specifies CASSLAPDYSYNEQFF.